What follows are 28 T cell receptor beta chains derived from one specimen sequenced in a study of OX40 agonist ivuxolimab in advanced cancers. Here immunoSEQ multiplex PCR was the method, and the copy in TCRdb shows in-frame clones only, minus some. The sample holds under 70,000 clones; approximately 86% are singletons and the top ten take 12%. The sample in question was CD4+ or CD8+ T cells sorted from blood, obtained in a trial of the OX40 agonist ivuxolimab. These TCRs come from an adult with an advanced solid tumor such as melanoma, head and neck, liver or kidney cancer.

This clone was seen more than once but under ten times. The chain is built from TRBV7-3 and TRBJ2-3, with a weak D call TRBD1 (5 bases). The CDR3 sequence is 13 residues long. V was cut by 6 bases and J by 6 bases, with 13 bases left in between. Germline V gene data show CDR1 as SGHTA and CDR2 as FQGTGA. The CDR3, as DNA: TGTGCCAGCAGTGTTACAGGTGGGGATACGCAGTATTTT. As protein: CASSVTGGDTQYF.

The J gene is TRBJ2-7, the V gene TRBV27; tentative D call: TRBD1 (5 bases). Germline-derived CDR1 and CDR2 are MNHEY and SMNVEV (reference sequence). Deletions cut 6 bases from V and 0 bases from J, with 18 bases between. The CDR3 length is 16 residues. In nucleotides, the CDR3 is TGTGCCAGCAGCCTGTCCGAAGACAGAGACTCCTACGAGCAGTACTTC. This translates into CASSLSEDRDSYEQYF.

The chain employs TRBV10-3 and TRBJ1-4, with D hard to call. Germline V lookup: CDR1 ENHRY, CDR2 SYGVKD. Trimming removed 0 bases from V and 3 bases from J, with 14 bases in between. This CDR3 is 17 amino acids long. DNA for the CDR3: TGTGCCATCAGTGAGTCAGAAGTTGGGTTGTCTAATGAAAAACTGTTTTTT. Its translation: CAISESEVGLSNEKLFF.

This chain uses TRBV7-2 with TRBJ2-3; possible D gene TRBD2, 7 bases. There are 15 residues in the CDR3. CDR1 is SGHTA and CDR2 is FQGNSA in the germline V gene. Deletions cut 3 bases from V and 5 bases from J, with 15 bases between. The CDR3 nucleotides read TGTGCCAGCAGCTTTGGGGGGGGCCCTTTAGATACGCAGTATTTT. It specifies CASSFGGGPLDTQYF.

This clone was recorded only once. This chain connects TRBV2 to TRBJ1-3, with D perhaps matching TRBD1 (5 bases). Germline lookup yields CDR1 SNHLY and CDR2 FYNNEI. V lost 6 bases and J lost 0, with 12 bases in between. This CDR3 comprises 15 residues. The CDR3: CASRTRQSSGNTIYF. The CDR3 nucleotides are TGTGCCAGCAGGACCCGACAGAGCTCTGGAAACACCATATATTTT.

This clone showed up just once. This chain connects TRBV6-6 to TRBJ2-5; D perhaps matches TRBD1 (5 bases). The CDR3 runs 11 residues. Trimming took off 2 bases at V and 7 bases at J, with 5 bases between the two ends. The germline CDR1 and CDR2 sequences are MNHNY and SVGAGI (reference sequence). CDR3 DNA sequence: TGTGCCAGCAGTTACAGGGGGACCCAGTACTTC. This sequence encodes CASSYRGTQYF.

This chain uses TRBV28 with TRBJ1-1; a possible D gene is TRBD1 (5 bases). Germline CDR1 reads MDHEN; CDR2 reads SYDVKM. V gave up 5 bases and J gave up 5 bases, with 12 bases separating them. This CDR3 comprises 13 residues. The CDR3 reads CASSLGEGTEAFF. In nucleotides, the CDR3 is TGTGCCAGCAGTCTCGGTGAGGGGACTGAAGCTTTCTTT.

The J gene is TRBJ2-7, the V gene TRBV28, with 7 bases fitting TRBD1. This CDR3 is 14 amino acids long. Per germline, CDR1 MDHEN and CDR2 SYDVKM. V lost 5 bases and J lost 1; bases outside the gene matches: 5. The CDR3 spells CASSVTGSSYEQYF. In DNA, the CDR3 is TGTGCCAGCAGTGTGACAGGGAGTTCCTACGAGCAGTACTTC. The full variable domain, with the rest looked up from reference TRBV28 and TRBJ2-7, is DVKVTQSSRYLVKRTGEKVFLECVQDMDHENMFWYRQDPGLGLRLIYFSYDVKMKEKGDIPEGYSVSREKKERFSLILESASTNQTSMYLCASSVTGSSYEQYFGPGTRLTVT.

The chain carries TRBV7-9 and TRBJ1-1; no definite D call. Germline loops: CDR1 SEHNR, CDR2 FQNEAQ (reference sequence). V dropped 0 bases and J dropped 3 bases, with 11 bases sitting between them. The CDR3 extends over 15 amino acids. The CDR3 sequence: CASSLAALGHTEAFF. The CDR3 coding sequence is TGTGCCAGCAGCTTAGCAGCACTTGGCCACACTGAAGCTTTCTTT.

This chain connects TRBV27 to TRBJ2-7, with 12 bases matching TRBD2. V dropped 5 bases and J dropped 2; count of bases not matched to a gene: 4. The CDR3 length is 15 residues. Germline CDR1 reads MNHEY; CDR2 reads SMNVEV (reference sequence). The CDR3 nucleotides read TGTGCCAGCAGTGTACTAGCGGGGGGACCCTACGAGCAGTACTTC. Translating gives CASSVLAGGPYEQYF.

V usage is TRBV5-6 and J usage is TRBJ1-3; D gene unclear. V was clipped by 4 bases and J by 0 bases, with 11 bases between them. This CDR3 is 15 amino acids long. Germline CDR1 and CDR2: SGHDT and YYEEEE. The DNA of the CDR3 is TGTGCCAGCAGCCCGGCAGTGAGCTCTGGAAACACCATATATTTT. Its protein is CASSPAVSSGNTIYF.

The rearrangement joins TRBV2 to TRBJ2-2; TRBD2 matches 10 bases. The junction had 15 bases not matched to a gene; V was cut back by 2 bases and J by 6 bases. Per the germline V gene, CDR1 is SNHLY and CDR2 is FYNNEI. The CDR3 loop spans 19 amino acids. CDR3 loop: CASSESGGALWVFAGELFF. The CDR3 nucleotides read TGTGCCAGCAGTGAAAGCGGGGGGGCCCTATGGGTTTTCGCCGGGGAGCTGTTTTTT.

A note on this clone: Other DNA sequences in the same sample also yield this CDR3. This chain connects TRBV20-1 to TRBJ1-2; D call uncertain. V lost 5 bases and J 8 bases, leaving 6 bases between the germline ends. The CDR3 loop spans 9 amino acids. Germline V gene sequence: CDR1 DFQATT, CDR2 SNEGSKA (reference sequence). The DNA for the CDR3 is TGCAGTGCTCTGGGGGGCTACACCTTC. Protein sequence: CSALGGYTF.

This chain joins TRBV5-1 and TRBJ2-3; the match to TRBD1 covers 11 bases. This CDR3 has 14 amino acids. Germline V gene data show CDR1 as SGHRS and CDR2 as YFSETQ. V was clipped by 3 bases and J by 4 bases; unmatched bases: 1. Here the CDR3 DNA reads TGCGCCAGCAGCTCGGGACAGGGGGCAGATACGCAGTATTTT. It translates to CASSSGQGADTQYF.

The rearrangement links TRBV6-5 to TRBJ1-2, with D perhaps matching TRBD1 (6 bases). The V end was cut by 2 bases, the J end by 6 bases, with 16 bases between. From germline, CDR1 is MNHEY and CDR2 SVGAGI. CDR3 length: 15 residues. The CDR3 DNA follows: TGTGCCAGCAGTTACCCCCCGGGACACGGCGATGGCTACACCTTC. It yields the protein CASSYPPGHGDGYTF.

The rearrangement links TRBV19 to TRBJ2-1; either TRBD1 or TRBD2 may supply D (5 bases each). The CDR3 covers 16 residues. CDR1 and CDR2 (germline): LNHDA, SQIVND (reference sequence). The V end was cut by 5 bases, the J end by 4 bases, with 18 bases between. CDR3 nucleotides: TGTGCCAGTAGTTCCCATAGTTGGGGGACGTACAATGAGCAGTTCTTC. As protein: CASSSHSWGTYNEQFF.

This clone is medium-sized (0.01 to 0.1%) within its sample. The genes are TRBV7-9 and TRBJ1-5; possible D gene TRBD1, 5 bases. Germline V gives CDR1 SEHNR, CDR2 FQNEAQ (reference sequence). The CDR3 contains 15 residues. The V gene lost 5 bases and the J gene lost 2 bases, with 13 bases spanning the gap. Written as DNA, the CDR3 is TGTGCCAGCAGCGCGACGGGACCTGGCAATCAGCCCCAGCATTTT. It yields the protein CASSATGPGNQPQHF.

V usage is TRBV11-2 and J usage is TRBJ1-2; possible D gene TRBD1, 5 bases. Germline CDR1 and CDR2: SGHAT and FQNNGV. The CDR3 consists of 15 residues. V was pared by 5 bases and J by 6 bases, with 19 bases between. The CDR3 here is CASSQLPQVPDGYTF. The CDR3, as DNA: TGTGCCAGCAGCCAGTTACCACAGGTCCCTGATGGCTACACCTTC.

The genes are TRBV11-2 and TRBJ2-7; no clear D gene. Per germline, CDR1 SGHAT and CDR2 FQNNGV. The CDR3 is 11 amino acids. Trimming stripped 6 bases from V and 3 bases from J, with 6 bases between. This chain's CDR3 is CASRVNYEQYF. The DNA of the CDR3 is TGTGCCAGCAGGGTGAACTACGAGCAGTACTTC.

This chain connects TRBV19 to TRBJ1-2, with D perhaps TRBD1 (5 bases). Germline CDR1 is LNHDA and CDR2 is SQIVND (reference sequence). V was pared by 11 bases and J by 8 bases, with 15 bases between. This CDR3 has 11 amino acids. DNA of the CDR3: TGTGCCTCCAGGGCCCCCGGAGGCTACACCTTC. This gives the protein CASRAPGGYTF.

V and J are TRBV13 and TRBJ2-5, with 10 nucleotides matching TRBD1. J gave up 5 bases and V 4 bases, and 7 bases lay outside the gene matches. Germline CDR1 and CDR2: PRHDT and FYEKMQ (reference sequence). The CDR3 covers 15 residues. The chain's CDR3 is CASSSRGQGEETQYF. The CDR3 bases are TGTGCCAGCAGCTCCCGCGGACAGGGGGAGGAGACCCAGTACTTC.

This clone was observed once. The chain joins TRBV27 to TRBJ2-7, with TRBD1 matching 9 bases. Germline trimming cut 6 bases from V and 0 bases from J; bases unmatched to any gene: 3. The germline gives CDR1 MNHEY, CDR2 SMNVEV (reference sequence). The CDR3 is 14 residues long. This chain's CDR3 is CASSRDRVSYEQYF. In DNA, the CDR3 is TGTGCCAGCAGCCGGGACAGGGTCTCCTACGAGCAGTACTTC.

The chain recombines TRBV19 with TRBJ1-4; 7 positions match TRBD1. CDR3 length: 14 residues. V shed 3 bases and J 6 bases; nucleotides not matched to a gene: 4. CDR1 is LNHDA, CDR2 SQIVND, per germline (reference sequence). The CDR3 sequence is CASSMSGGDEKLFF. CDR3 DNA sequence: TGTGCCAGTAGTATGTCAGGGGGAGATGAAAAACTGTTTTTT.

This clone has more than one count but fewer than ten. The gene calls are TRBV14 and TRBJ1-6; 7 bases fit TRBD1. CDR1 and CDR2 (germline): SGHDN, FVKESK. The V segment lost 4 bases and the J segment 5 bases; nucleotides outside the gene matches: 8. The CDR3 totals 16 residues. CDR3 sequence: CASSPWTGLHNSPLHF. CDR3 coding DNA: TGTGCCAGCAGCCCTTGGACAGGACTTCATAATTCACCCCTCCACTTT.

The chain uses TRBV5-1 and TRBJ1-1; 8 nucleotides agree with TRBD1. The CDR3 has 14 residues. J gave up 5 bases and V 3 bases, and 6 bases lay outside the gene matches. Per germline, CDR1 SGHRS and CDR2 YFSETQ. The chain's CDR3 is CASSYRGRKTEAFF. The DNA for the CDR3 is TGCGCCAGCAGCTACAGGGGGAGAAAGACTGAAGCTTTCTTT.

The rearrangement uses TRBV5-1 and TRBJ1-1; no definite D call. Trimming removed 2 bases from V and 2 bases from J, with 4 bases in between. This CDR3 spans 12 amino acids. In germline, CDR1 is SGHRS, CDR2 YFSETQ. The CDR3 spells CASSFDNTEAFF. In DNA, the CDR3 is TGCGCCAGCAGCTTCGACAACACTGAAGCTTTCTTT.

V and J are TRBV4-1 and TRBJ1-6, with D maybe TRBD1 (5 bases). The CDR3 is 17 amino acids. V was trimmed by 0 bases and J by 4 bases, leaving 13 bases between them. CDR1 and CDR2 (germline): MGHRA, YSYEKL. The CDR3 region has the DNA TGCGCCAGCAGCCAAGATGGCCAGGGACCATATAATTCACCCCTCCACTTT. It is translated as CASSQDGQGPYNSPLHF.

The chain combines TRBV5-5 with TRBJ2-7; 7 nucleotides line up with TRBD1. CDR1 and CDR2 (germline): SGHKS, YYEKEE (reference sequence). The CDR3 length is 13 residues. V trimming: 4 bases; J trimming: 3 bases; junction bases outside the gene matches: 4. The CDR3 DNA is TGTGCCAGCAGCCCAGGGGGTGGCTACGAGCAGTACTTC. It translates to CASSPGGGYEQYF.